This T cell receptor (beta chain) emerged from a study of T cell changes during pregnancy in multiple sclerosis. The ends lost 5 bases at V and 0 bases at J; junction bases unmatched: 8. Germline-derived CDR1 and CDR2 are SGHRS and YFSETQ. The CDR3 sequence is 17 residues long. The assay was immunoSEQ multiplex PCR, and TCRdb's table has in-frame clones only and misses some. Found here are roughly 90,000 clones, approximately 94% of them singletons; the top ten hold less than 2.5%. This sequence was found in a female donor with multiple sclerosis, enrolled in a pregnancy study. Sequenced material: peripheral blood, taken in the third trimester of pregnancy. The chain has TRBV5-1 and TRBJ2-2; TRBD2 matches at 9 bases. CDR3 DNA: TGCGCCAGCAGTCTCAAGACTAGCGGCGCGAACACCGGGGAGCTGTTTTTT. It yields the protein CASSLKTSGANTGELFF.